The source of this T cell receptor (beta chain) is a study of T-cell reconstitution after alpha-beta-depleted transplantation in children. Study-level findings and limits: Reported findings indicate that, about two months after transplant, alpha-beta T cells came from several hundred expanded clones, which were derived from non-depleted graft cells.

Concerning this clonotype itself: Antigen unknown.

The CDR3 runs to 18 residues. Germline V gene lookup returns CDR1 SQVTM and CDR2 ANQGSEA. Trimming at V came to 5 bases and at J to 8 bases, leaving 16 bases not matched to a gene. It was with unique molecular identifiers that the TCRbeta library was prepared. MiXCR was run by TCRdb on the PCR reads, yielding one entry per CDR3 protein. The sample has about 870,000 distinct CDR3 sequences; around 17% are singletons. The sequence was collected from a male patient aged 10-17 years who had a stem cell transplant for acute lymphoblastic leukemia, so the T cells may come from the graft donor. The gene calls are TRBV29-1 and TRBJ2-1, with 15 bases fitting TRBD2. Here the sequenced sample was PBMCs, mostly from graft donor cells, taken 360 days after TCRalphabeta/CD19-depleted stem cell transplant. This CDR3 reads CSVTRVSGLAGGGHEQFF. In DNA, the CDR3 is TGCAGCGTTACCAGGGTTTCGGGACTAGCGGGAGGTGGTCATGAGCAGTTCTTC.